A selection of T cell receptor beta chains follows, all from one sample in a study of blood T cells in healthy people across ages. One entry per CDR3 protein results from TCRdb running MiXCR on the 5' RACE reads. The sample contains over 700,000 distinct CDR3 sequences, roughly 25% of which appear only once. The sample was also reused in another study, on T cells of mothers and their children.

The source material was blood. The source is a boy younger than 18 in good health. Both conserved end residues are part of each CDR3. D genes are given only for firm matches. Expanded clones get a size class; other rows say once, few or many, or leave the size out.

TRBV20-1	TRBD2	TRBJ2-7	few	CSAGRYRDGRPYEQYF	TGCAGTGCCGGTAGATATCGGGACGGGAGGCCCTACGAGCAGTACTTC
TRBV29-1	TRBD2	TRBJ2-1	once	CSVEGLAGLKIHEQFF	TGCAGCGTTGAGGGCCTAGCGGGGTTAAAGATCCATGAGCAGTTCTTC
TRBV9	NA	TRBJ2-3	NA	CASSVEAGSTDTQYF	TGTGCCAGCAGCGTAGAGGCCGGGAGCACAGATACGCAGTATTTT
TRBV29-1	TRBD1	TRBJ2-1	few	CSVKGQKSYNEQFF	TGCAGCGTCAAGGGACAGAAATCCTACAATGAGCAGTTCTTC
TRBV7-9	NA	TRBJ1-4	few	CASSTGQTSNEKLFF	TGTGCCAGCAGCACCGGACAGACGTCTAATGAAAAACTGTTTTTT
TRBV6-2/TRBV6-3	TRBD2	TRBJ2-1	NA	CASSLTVAGEQFF	TGTGCCAGCAGTTTAACCGTAGCGGGCGAGCAGTTCTTC
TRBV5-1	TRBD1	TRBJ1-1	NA	CASKKATGETEAFF	TGCGCCAGCAAAAAGGCAACAGGGGAGACTGAAGCTTTCTTT
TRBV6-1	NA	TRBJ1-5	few	CASKTRVSNQPQHF	TGTGCCAGCAAGACCAGGGTAAGCAATCAGCCCCAGCATTTT
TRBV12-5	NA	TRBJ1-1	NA	CASDLPSNTEAFF	TGTGCTAGTGACTTGCCCTCGAACACTGAAGCTTTCTTT
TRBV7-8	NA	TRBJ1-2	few	CASSLAGTQNNYGYTF	TGTGCCAGCAGCTTAGCCGGGACACAAAATAACTATGGCTACACCTTC
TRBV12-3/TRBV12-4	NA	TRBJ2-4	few	CASSSGRSWVQYF	TGTGCCAGCAGTTCCGGACGGTCGTGGGTTCAGTACTTC
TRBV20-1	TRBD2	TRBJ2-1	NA	CSARLAGGSEQFF	TGCAGTGCCAGACTAGCGGGGGGGTCTGAGCAGTTCTTC
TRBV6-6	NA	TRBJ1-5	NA	CASILRDNGDQPQHF	TGTGCCAGCATCCTCCGGGACAATGGGGATCAGCCCCAGCATTTT
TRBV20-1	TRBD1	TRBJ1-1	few	CSATDPGTGAEAFF	TGCAGTGCTACCGACCCGGGGACAGGGGCCGAAGCTTTCTTT
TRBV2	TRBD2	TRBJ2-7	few	CASSEEIAGTYEQYF	TGTGCCAGCAGTGAAGAAATAGCGGGAACCTACGAGCAGTACTTC
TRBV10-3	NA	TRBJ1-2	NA	CAISDPSGANYGYTF	TGTGCCATCAGTGATCCCTCGGGGGCTAACTATGGCTACACCTTC
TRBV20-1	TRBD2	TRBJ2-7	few	CSARDEKIAGGTYEQYF	TGCAGTGCTAGAGATGAAAAGATAGCGGGAGGTACCTACGAGCAGTACTTC
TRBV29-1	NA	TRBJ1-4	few	CSVGDQATNEKLFF	TGCAGCGTTGGGGACCAAGCAACTAATGAAAAACTGTTTTTT
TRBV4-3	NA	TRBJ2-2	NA	CASSQAEQFNTGELFF	TGCGCCAGCAGCCAAGCAGAACAGTTTAACACCGGGGAGCTGTTTTTT
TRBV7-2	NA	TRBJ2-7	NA	CASTLDGASYEQYF	TGTGCCAGCACCCTAGACGGGGCCTCCTACGAGCAGTACTTC
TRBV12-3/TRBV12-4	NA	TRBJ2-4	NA	CASSSRPDLAKNIQYF	TGTGCCAGCAGTTCACGACCAGACCTGGCCAAAAACATTCAGTACTTC
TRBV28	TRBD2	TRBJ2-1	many	CASSPLAAWGDEQFF	TGTGCCAGCAGCCCACTAGCGGCCTGGGGGGATGAGCAGTTCTTC
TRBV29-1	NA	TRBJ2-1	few	CSVYSGSSYNEQFF	TGCAGCGTTTACTCCGGCAGCTCCTACAATGAGCAGTTCTTC
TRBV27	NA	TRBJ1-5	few	CASSLYTSNQPQHF	TGTGCCAGCAGTCTTTACACTAGCAATCAGCCCCAGCATTTT
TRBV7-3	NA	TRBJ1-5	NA	CASSSDPGQPQHF	TGTGCCAGCAGCTCCGATCCGGGTCAGCCCCAGCATTTT
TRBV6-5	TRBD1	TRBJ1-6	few	CASSSGQGAYSPLHF	TGTGCCAGCAGCTCTGGACAGGGGGCCTATTCACCCCTCCACTTT
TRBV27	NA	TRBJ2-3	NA	CASKGRGTDQTITPDTQYF	TGTGCCAGCAAGGGGCGGGGGACAGACCAAACTATAACCCCAGATACGCAGTATTTT
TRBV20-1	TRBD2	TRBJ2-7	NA	CSASKRELYEQYF	TGCAGTGCCTCTAAGCGGGAACTCTACGAGCAGTACTTC
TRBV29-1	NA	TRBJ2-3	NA	CSVEPTADTQYF	TGCAGCGTTGAGCCTACGGCAGATACGCAGTATTTT
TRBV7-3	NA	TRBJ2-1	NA	CASSPRVNSYNEQFF	TGTGCCAGCAGCCCACGGGTGAACTCCTACAATGAGCAGTTCTTC
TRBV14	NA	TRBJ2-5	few	CASSHPHYDIYQETQYF	TGTGCCAGCAGCCATCCCCATTATGACATCTACCAAGAGACCCAGTACTTC
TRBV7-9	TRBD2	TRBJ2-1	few	CASSTKGGDEQFF	TGTGCCAGCAGCACAAAGGGAGGGGATGAGCAGTTCTTC
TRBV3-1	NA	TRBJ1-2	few	CASSQQEGGYTF	TGTGCCAGCAGCCAACAGGAAGGAGGCTACACCTTC
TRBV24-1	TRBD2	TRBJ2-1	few	CATSDWTSGVLNEQFF	TGTGCCACCAGTGACTGGACTAGCGGGGTATTGAATGAGCAGTTCTTC
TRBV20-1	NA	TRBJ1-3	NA	CSAAGESGNTIYF	TGCAGTGCAGCAGGGGAATCGGGAAACACCATATATTTT
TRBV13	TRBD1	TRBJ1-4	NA	CASSLVLGQGGDEKLFF	TGTGCCAGCAGCTTAGTCCTAGGACAGGGAGGTGATGAAAAACTGTTTTTT
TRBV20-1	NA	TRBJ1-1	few	CSARDSGGPVF	TGCAGTGCTAGAGATTCCGGGGGGCCCGTATTT
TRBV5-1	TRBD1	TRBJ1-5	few	CASSLEGGREPQHF	TGCGCCAGCAGCTTGGAAGGGGGCAGAGAGCCCCAGCATTTT
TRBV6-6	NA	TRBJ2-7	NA	CASSYRTQSSYEQYF	TGTGCCAGCAGTTACCGGACACAGAGCTCCTACGAGCAGTACTTC
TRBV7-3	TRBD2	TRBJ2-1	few	CASSSSGGVNEQFF	TGTGCCAGCAGCTCTAGCGGGGGGGTCAATGAGCAGTTCTTC
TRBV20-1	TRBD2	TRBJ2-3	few	CSASLAGVPDTQYF	TGCAGTGCTAGCCTAGCGGGGGTTCCAGATACGCAGTATTTT
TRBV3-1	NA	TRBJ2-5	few	CASSQDWTQETQYF	TGTGCCAGCAGCCAAGACTGGACCCAAGAGACCCAGTACTTC
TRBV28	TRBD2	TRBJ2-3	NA	CASSLTGTRFSRADTQYF	TGTGCCAGCAGTCTAACCGGGACTAGATTTTCCCGGGCAGATACGCAGTATTTT
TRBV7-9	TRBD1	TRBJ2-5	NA	CASSNTGGGETQYF	TGTGCCAGCAGTAACACAGGGGGAGGAGAGACCCAGTACTTC
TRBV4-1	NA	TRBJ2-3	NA	CASSQARAGDTQYF	TGCGCCAGCAGCCAAGCCAGGGCGGGAGATACGCAGTATTTT